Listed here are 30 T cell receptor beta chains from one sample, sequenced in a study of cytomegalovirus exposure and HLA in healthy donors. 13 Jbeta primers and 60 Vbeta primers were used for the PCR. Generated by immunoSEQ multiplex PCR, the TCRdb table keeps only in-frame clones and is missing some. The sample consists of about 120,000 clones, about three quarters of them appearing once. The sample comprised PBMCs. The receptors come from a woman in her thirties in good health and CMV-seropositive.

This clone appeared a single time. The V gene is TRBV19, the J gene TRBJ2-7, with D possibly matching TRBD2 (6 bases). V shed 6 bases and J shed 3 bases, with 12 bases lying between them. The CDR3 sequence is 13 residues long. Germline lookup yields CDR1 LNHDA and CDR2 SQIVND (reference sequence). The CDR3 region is CASSPGEIYEQYF. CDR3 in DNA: TGTGCCAGTAGCCCGGGAGAAATCTACGAGCAGTACTTC.

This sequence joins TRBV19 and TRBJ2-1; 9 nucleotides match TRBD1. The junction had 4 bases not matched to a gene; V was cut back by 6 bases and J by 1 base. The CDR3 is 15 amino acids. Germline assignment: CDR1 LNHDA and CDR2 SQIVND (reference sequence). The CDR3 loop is CASRTGGRSYNEQFF. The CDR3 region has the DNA TGTGCCAGTAGAACAGGGGGCAGGTCCTACAATGAGCAGTTCTTC.

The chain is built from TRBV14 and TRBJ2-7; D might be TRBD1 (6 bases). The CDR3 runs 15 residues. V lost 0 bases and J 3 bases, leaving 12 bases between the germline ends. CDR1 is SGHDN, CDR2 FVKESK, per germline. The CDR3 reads CASSQEGTSFYEQYF. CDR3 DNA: TGTGCCAGCAGCCAAGAAGGGACATCCTTCTACGAGCAGTACTTC.

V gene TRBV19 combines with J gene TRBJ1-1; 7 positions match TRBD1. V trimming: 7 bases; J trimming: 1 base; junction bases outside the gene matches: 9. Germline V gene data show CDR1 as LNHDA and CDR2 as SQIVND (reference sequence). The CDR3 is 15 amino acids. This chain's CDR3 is CASIRGRQGNTEAFF. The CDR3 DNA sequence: TGTGCCAGTATCCGCGGGCGACAGGGGAACACTGAAGCTTTCTTT.

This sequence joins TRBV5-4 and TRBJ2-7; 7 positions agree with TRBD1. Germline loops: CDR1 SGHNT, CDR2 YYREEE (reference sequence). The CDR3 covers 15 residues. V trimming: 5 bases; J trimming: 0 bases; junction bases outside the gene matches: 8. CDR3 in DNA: TGTGCCAGCAGTGTCGGACAGGCTAGCTCCTACGAGCAGTACTTC. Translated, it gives CASSVGQASSYEQYF.

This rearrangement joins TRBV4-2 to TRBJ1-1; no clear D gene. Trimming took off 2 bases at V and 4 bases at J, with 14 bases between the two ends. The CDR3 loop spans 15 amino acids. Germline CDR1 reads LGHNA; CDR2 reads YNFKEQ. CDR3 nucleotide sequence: TGTGCCAGCAGCCAAATCGGGTCGGGTGGCACTGAAGCTTTCTTT. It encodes CASSQIGSGGTEAFF.

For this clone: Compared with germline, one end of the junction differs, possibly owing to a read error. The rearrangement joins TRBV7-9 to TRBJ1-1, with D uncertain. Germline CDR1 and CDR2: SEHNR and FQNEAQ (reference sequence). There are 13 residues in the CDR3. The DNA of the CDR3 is TGTTCCAGCAGCCAATTTTGGGGAGAAGAAGCTTTCTTT. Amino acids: CSSSQFWGEEAFF.

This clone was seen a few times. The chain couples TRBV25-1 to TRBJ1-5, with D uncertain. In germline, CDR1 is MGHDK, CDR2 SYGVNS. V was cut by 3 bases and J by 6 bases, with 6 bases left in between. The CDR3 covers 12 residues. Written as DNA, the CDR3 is TGTGCCAGCAGTGAGTCGAGTCAGCCCCAGCATTTT. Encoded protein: CASSESSQPQHF.

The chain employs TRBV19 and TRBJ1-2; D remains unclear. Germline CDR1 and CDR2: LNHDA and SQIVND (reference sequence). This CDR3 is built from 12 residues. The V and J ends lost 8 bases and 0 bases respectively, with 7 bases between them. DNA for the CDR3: TGTGCCAGTGGCAGGACTAACTATGGCTACACCTTC. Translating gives CASGRTNYGYTF.

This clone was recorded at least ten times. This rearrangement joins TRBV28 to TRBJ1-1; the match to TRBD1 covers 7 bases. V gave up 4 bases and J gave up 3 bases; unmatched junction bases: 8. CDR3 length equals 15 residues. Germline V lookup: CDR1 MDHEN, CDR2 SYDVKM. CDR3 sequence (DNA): TGTGCCAGCAGTTCCCCGGGGACAGCATACACTGAAGCTTTCTTT. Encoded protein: CASSSPGTAYTEAFF.

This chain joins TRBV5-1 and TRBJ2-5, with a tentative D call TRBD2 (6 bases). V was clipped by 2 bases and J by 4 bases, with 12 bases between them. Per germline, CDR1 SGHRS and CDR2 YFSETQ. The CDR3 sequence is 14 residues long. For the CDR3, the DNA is TGCGCCAGCAGCTTTCGTGGGGGAGGAGAGACCCAGTACTTC. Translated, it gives CASSFRGGGETQYF.

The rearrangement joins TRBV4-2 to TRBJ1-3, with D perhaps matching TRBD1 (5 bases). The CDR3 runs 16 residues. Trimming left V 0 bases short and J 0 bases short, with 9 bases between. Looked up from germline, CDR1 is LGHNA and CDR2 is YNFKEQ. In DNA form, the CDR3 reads TGTGCCAGCAGCCAAGAAAACAGGCGCTCTGGAAACACCATATATTTT. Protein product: CASSQENRRSGNTIYF.

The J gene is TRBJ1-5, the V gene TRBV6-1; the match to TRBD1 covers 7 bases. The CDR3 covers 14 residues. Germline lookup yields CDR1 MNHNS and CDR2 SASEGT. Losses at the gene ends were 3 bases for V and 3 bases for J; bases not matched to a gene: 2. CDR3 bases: TGTGCCAGCAGTGACGGGACAGTCAATCAGCCCCAGCATTTT. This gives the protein CASSDGTVNQPQHF.

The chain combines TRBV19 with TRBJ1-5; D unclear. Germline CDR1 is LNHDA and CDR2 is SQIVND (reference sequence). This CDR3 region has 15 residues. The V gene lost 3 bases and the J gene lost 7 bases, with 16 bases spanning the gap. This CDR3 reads CASSIGRGFEQPQHF. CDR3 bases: TGTGCCAGTAGTATTGGGCGGGGTTTTGAGCAGCCCCAGCATTTT.

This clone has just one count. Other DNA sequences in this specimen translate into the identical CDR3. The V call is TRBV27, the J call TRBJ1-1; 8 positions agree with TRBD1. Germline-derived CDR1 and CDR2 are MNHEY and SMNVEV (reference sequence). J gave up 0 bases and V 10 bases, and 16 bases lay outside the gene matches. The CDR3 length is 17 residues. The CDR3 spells CATKTGVGPAVNTEAFF. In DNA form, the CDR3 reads TGTGCCACCAAGACAGGGGTTGGCCCCGCAGTGAACACTGAAGCTTTCTTT.

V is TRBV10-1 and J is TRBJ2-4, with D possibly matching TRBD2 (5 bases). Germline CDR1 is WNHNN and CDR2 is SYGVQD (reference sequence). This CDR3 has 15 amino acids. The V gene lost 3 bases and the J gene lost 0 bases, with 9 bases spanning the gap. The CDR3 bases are TGCGCCAGCAGTGAACTAGTTTTAGCCAAAAACATTCAGTACTTC. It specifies CASSELVLAKNIQYF.

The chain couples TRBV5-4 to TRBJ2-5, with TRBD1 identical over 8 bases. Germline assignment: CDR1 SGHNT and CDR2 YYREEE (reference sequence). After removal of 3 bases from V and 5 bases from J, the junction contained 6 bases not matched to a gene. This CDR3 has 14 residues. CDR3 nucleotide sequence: TGTGCCAGCAGCTCGAACAGGGGGGCCGAGACCCAGTACTTC. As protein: CASSSNRGAETQYF.

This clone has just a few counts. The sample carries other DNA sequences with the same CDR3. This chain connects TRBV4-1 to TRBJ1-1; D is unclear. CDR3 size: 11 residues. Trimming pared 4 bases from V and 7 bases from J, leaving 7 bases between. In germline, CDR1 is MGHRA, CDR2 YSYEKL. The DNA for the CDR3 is TGCGCCAGCAGCCCCGGCGGTGAAGCTTTCTTT. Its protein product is CASSPGGEAFF.

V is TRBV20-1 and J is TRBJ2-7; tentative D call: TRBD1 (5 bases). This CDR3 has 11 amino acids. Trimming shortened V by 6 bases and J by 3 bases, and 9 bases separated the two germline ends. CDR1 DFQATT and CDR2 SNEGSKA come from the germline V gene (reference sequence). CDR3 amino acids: CSAIDSYEQYF. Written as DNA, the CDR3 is TGCAGTGCGATTGACAGCTACGAGCAGTACTTC.

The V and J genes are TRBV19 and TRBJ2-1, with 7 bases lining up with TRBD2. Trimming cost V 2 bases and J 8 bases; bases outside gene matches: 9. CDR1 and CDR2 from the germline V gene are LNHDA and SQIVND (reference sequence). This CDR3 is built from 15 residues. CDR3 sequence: CASSISGTGNDEQFF. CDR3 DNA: TGTGCCAGTAGTATAAGCGGGACTGGGAACGATGAGCAGTTCTTC.

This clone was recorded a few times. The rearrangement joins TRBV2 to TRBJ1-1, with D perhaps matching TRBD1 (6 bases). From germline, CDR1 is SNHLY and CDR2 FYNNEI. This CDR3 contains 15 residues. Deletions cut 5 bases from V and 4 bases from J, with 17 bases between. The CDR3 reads CASSPSGHGFTEAFF. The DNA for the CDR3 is TGTGCCAGCAGTCCCTCGGGACACGGTTTCACTGAAGCTTTCTTT.

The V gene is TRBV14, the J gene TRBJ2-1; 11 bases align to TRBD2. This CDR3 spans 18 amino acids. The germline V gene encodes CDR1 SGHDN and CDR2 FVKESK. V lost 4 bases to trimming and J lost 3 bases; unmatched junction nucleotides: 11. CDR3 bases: TGTGCCAGCAGCCCCACCCCCGGGACTAGCGGAGGCTACAATGAGCAGTTCTTC. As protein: CASSPTPGTSGGYNEQFF.

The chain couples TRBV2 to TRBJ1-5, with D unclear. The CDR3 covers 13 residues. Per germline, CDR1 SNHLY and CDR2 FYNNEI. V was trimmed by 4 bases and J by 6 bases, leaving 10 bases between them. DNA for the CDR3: TGTGCCAGCAGTGTGAATGGCCCTCAGCCCCAGCATTTT. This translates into CASSVNGPQPQHF.

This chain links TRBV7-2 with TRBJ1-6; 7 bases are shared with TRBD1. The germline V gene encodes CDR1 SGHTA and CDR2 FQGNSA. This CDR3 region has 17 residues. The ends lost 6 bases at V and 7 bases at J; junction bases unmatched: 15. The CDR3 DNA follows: TGTGCCAGCAGACCGGACCCGGGACAGAATTTGAATTCACCCCTCCACTTT. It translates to CASRPDPGQNLNSPLHF.

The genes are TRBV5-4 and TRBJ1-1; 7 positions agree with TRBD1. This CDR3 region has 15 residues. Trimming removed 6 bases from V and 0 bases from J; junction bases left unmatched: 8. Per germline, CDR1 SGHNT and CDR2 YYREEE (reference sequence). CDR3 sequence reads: CASTTAGTVNTEAFF. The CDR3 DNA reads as TGTGCCAGCACAACAGCTGGGACAGTGAACACTGAAGCTTTCTTT.

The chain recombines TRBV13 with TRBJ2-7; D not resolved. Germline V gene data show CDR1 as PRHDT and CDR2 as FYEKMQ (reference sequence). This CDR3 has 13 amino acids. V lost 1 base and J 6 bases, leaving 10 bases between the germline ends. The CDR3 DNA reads TGTGCCAGCAGCTTAGCCCCCCTCGGCGAGCAGTACTTC. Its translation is CASSLAPLGEQYF.

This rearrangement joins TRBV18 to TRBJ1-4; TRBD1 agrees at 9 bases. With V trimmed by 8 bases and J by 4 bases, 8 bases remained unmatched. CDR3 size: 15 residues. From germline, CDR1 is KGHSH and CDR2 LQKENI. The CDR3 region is CASRTGGANNEKLFF. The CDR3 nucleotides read TGTGCCAGCCGAACAGGGGGCGCGAATAATGAAAAACTGTTTTTT.

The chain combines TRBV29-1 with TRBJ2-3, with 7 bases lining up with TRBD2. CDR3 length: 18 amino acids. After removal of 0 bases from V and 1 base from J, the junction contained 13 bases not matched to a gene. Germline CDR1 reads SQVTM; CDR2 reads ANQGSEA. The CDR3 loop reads CSVEDVRASAGGTDTQYF. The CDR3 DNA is TGCAGCGTTGAAGATGTTCGGGCAAGCGCGGGGGGCACAGATACGCAGTATTTT.

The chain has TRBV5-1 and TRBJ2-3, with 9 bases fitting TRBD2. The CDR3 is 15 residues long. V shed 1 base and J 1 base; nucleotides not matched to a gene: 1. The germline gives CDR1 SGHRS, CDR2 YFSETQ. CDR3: CASSLPSGGTDTQYF. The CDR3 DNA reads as TGCGCCAGCAGCTTGCCTAGCGGGGGCACAGATACGCAGTATTTT.

In nucleotides, the CDR3 is TGCGCCAGCAGCTTGGAGGGGGGGGACCATCAGCCCCAGCATTTT. Amino acid sequence: CASSLEGGDHQPQHF. The gene calls are TRBV5-1 and TRBJ1-5; D might be TRBD1 (6 bases). The CDR3 has 15 residues. The germline V gene encodes CDR1 SGHRS and CDR2 YFSETQ. V gave up 0 bases and J gave up 5 bases, with 12 bases separating them.